A selection of T cell receptor beta chains follows, all from one sample in a study of regulatory T cells in long-lasting Graves disease. TCRdb reprocessed the multiplex PCR reads via MiXCR and lists one record per CDR3 protein. The data show 680,000 or so distinct CDR3 sequences, around 15% seen once. The same sample was also studied in work on T cells in Graves' hyperthyroidism and ophthalmopathy.

The sample here was peripheral blood mononuclear cells (PBMCs), taken at new diagnosis, from a patient treated with antithyroid drugs. These receptors were taken from a woman aged 30 to 39 with Graves disease. The CDR3 runs from the conserved cysteine through the conserved F or W. The order of the fields is J gene, V gene, clone size, D gene, CDR3 protein, CDR3 DNA. A D gene is named only where the DNA matches it firmly. Size tells how often a clone was seen (once, few, many) or the class of an expanded clone, and some rows leave it out.

J: TRBJ2-7
V: TRBV28
size: many
D: TRBD2
CDR3: CASSLAGNGDEQYF
DNA: TGTGCCAGCTCGCTAGCGGGAAACGGGGACGAGCAGTACTTC

J: TRBJ2-7
V: TRBV11-2
size: many
D: .
CDR3: CASSSQDKVIYEQYF
DNA: TGTGCCAGCAGCAGCCAGGACAAGGTGATCTACGAGCAGTACTTC

J: TRBJ2-1
V: TRBV2
size: many
D: TRBD2
CDR3: CASSLPLVAGVGNEQFF
DNA: TGTGCCAGCAGTCTCCCCCTAGTAGCGGGAGTCGGCAATGAGCAGTTCTTC

J: TRBJ2-5
V: TRBV4-2
size: .
D: .
CDR3: CANSQVAGAETQYF
DNA: TGTGCCAACAGCCAAGTCGCAGGGGCAGAGACCCAGTACTTC

J: TRBJ1-5
V: TRBV7-2
size: many
D: .
CDR3: CASSSGVGNQPQHF
DNA: TGTGCCAGCAGCTCAGGGGTAGGCAATCAGCCCCAGCATTTT

J: TRBJ2-7
V: TRBV29-1
size: many
D: TRBD1
CDR3: CSVEDRGTGGVYEQYF
DNA: TGCAGCGTTGAAGATAGGGGGACAGGGGGGGTTTACGAGCAGTACTTC

J: TRBJ2-5
V: TRBV10-2
size: .
D: .
CDR3: CASRSGAGRQETQYF
DNA: TGCGCCAGCAGATCCGGGGCGGGGAGACAAGAGACCCAGTACTTC

J: TRBJ1-2
V: TRBV9
size: few
D: TRBD1
CDR3: CASSVTGQGAGYTF
DNA: TGTGCCAGCAGCGTCACGGGACAGGGTGCAGGCTACACCTTC

J: TRBJ2-7
V: TRBV19
size: .
D: .
CDR3: CASSIGQYYEQYF
DNA: TGTGCCAGTAGTATTGGGCAATACTACGAGCAGTACTTC

J: TRBJ2-7
V: TRBV4-2
size: .
D: TRBD1
CDR3: CASSQAGQGSYEQYF
DNA: TGTGCCAGCAGCCAAGCCGGACAGGGGTCGTACGAGCAGTACTTC

J: TRBJ2-1
V: TRBV6-1
size: few
D: TRBD1
CDR3: CASRGDRSTYNEQFF
DNA: TGTGCCAGCAGAGGGGACAGGTCCACCTACAATGAGCAGTTCTTC

J: TRBJ2-7
V: TRBV28
size: .
D: .
CDR3: CTSSSPLEGGTVEQYF
DNA: TGTACCAGCAGTTCACCCTTGGAGGGAGGAACGGTCGAGCAGTACTTC

J: TRBJ2-1
V: TRBV11-1
size: many
D: .
CDR3: CASSLAGSNYNEQFF
DNA: TGTGCCAGCAGCTTAGCGGGAAGCAATTACAATGAGCAGTTCTTC

J: TRBJ1-1
V: TRBV7-2
size: .
D: .
CDR3: CASSLDVPTEAFF
DNA: TGTGCCAGCAGCTTGGACGTCCCTACTGAAGCTTTCTTT

J: TRBJ1-1
V: TRBV25-1
size: .
D: .
CDR3: CASSEGSSLSYTEAFF
DNA: TGTGCCAGCAGTGAGGGATCCTCTCTTTCTTACACTGAAGCTTTCTTT

J: TRBJ1-4
V: TRBV28
size: few
D: .
CDR3: CASSYTGGRVYEKLFF
DNA: TGTGCCAGCAGTTACACCGGGGGGCGCGTTTACGAAAAACTGTTTTTT

J: TRBJ2-7
V: TRBV6-5
size: many
D: TRBD1
CDR3: CASSYSRGRDRRSYEQYF
DNA: TGTGCCAGCAGTTACTCGAGGGGCCGGGACAGGCGATCCTACGAGCAGTACTTC

J: TRBJ2-3
V: TRBV9
size: once
D: .
CDR3: CASSVDPGTSTDTQYF
DNA: TGTGCCAGCAGCGTAGACCCAGGAACTAGCACAGATACGCAGTATTTT

J: TRBJ1-1
V: TRBV6-9
size: few
D: TRBD1
CDR3: CASSWTGLRGEAFF
DNA: TGTGCCAGCAGTTGGACAGGACTTAGGGGTGAAGCTTTCTTT

J: TRBJ2-1
V: TRBV2
size: .
D: TRBD1
CDR3: CASGGQGRNEQFF
DNA: TGTGCCAGCGGGGGACAGGGGAGGAATGAGCAGTTCTTC

J: TRBJ1-1
V: TRBV20-1
size: .
D: .
CDR3: CSAIRRMVPEAFF
DNA: TGCAGTGCTATCCGCCGTATGGTCCCAGAAGCTTTCTTT

J: TRBJ2-1
V: TRBV18
size: .
D: .
CDR3: CASSPATSYNEQFF
DNA: TGTGCCAGCTCACCAGCGACCTCCTACAATGAGCAGTTCTTC

J: TRBJ2-7
V: TRBV5-1
size: many
D: TRBD2
CDR3: CASSSGLAGNYEQYF
DNA: TGTGCCAGCAGCTCCGGACTAGCGGGAAACTACGAGCAGTACTTC

J: TRBJ1-2
V: TRBV28
size: few
D: .
CDR3: CASSFKSNYGYTF
DNA: TGTGCCAGCAGTTTTAAATCTAACTATGGCTACACCTTC

J: TRBJ1-3
V: TRBV28
size: many
D: .
CDR3: CASSFLVSGNTIYF
DNA: TGTGCCAGCAGTTTTTTGGTATCTGGAAACACCATATATTTT

J: TRBJ2-5
V: TRBV5-1
size: .
D: .
CDR3: CASSPGPGMETQYF
DNA: TGCGCCAGCAGCCCGGGACCCGGAATGGAGACCCAGTACTTC

J: TRBJ2-1
V: TRBV7-9
size: many
D: TRBD2
CDR3: CASSLDGTSGWNEQFF
DNA: TGTGCCAGCAGCTTAGATGGGACTAGCGGGTGGAATGAGCAGTTCTTC

J: TRBJ2-2
V: TRBV12-3/TRBV12-4
size: many
D: .
CDR3: CASSFPTGELFF
DNA: TGTGCCAGCAGTTTTCCTACCGGGGAGCTGTTTTTT

J: TRBJ2-7
V: TRBV19
size: .
D: .
CDR3: CASSIDRTDLSSYEQYF
DNA: TGTGCCAGTAGTATAGATAGGACGGACCTGAGCTCCTACGAGCAGTACTTC

J: TRBJ1-3
V: TRBV7-2
size: .
D: .
CDR3: CASSSSDFGGNTIYF
DNA: TGTGCCAGCAGCTCCTCGGACTTCGGGGGAAACACCATATATTTT

J: TRBJ1-2
V: TRBV6-2/TRBV6-3
size: .
D: TRBD1
CDR3: CASSRRTGTNYGYTF
DNA: TGTGCCAGCAGTCGACGGACAGGAACTAACTATGGCTACACCTTC

J: TRBJ2-1
V: TRBV24-1
size: few
D: TRBD1
CDR3: CATSDTPGQGNYNEQFF
DNA: TGTGCCACCAGTGACACCCCCGGACAGGGGAACTACAATGAGCAGTTCTTC

J: TRBJ2-2
V: TRBV7-8
size: few
D: TRBD1
CDR3: CASSPQDRGLAGELFF
DNA: TGTGCCAGCAGCCCCCAGGACAGGGGGCTTGCCGGGGAGCTGTTTTTT

J: TRBJ2-4
V: TRBV6-2/TRBV6-3
size: few
D: .
CDR3: CASSHMGRQNIQYF
DNA: TGTGCCAGCAGTCATATGGGGAGGCAAAACATTCAGTACTTC

J: TRBJ2-1
V: TRBV20-1
size: few
D: TRBD1
CDR3: CSALQGARNEQFF
DNA: TGCAGTGCCCTACAGGGGGCGCGGAATGAGCAGTTCTTC

J: TRBJ1-1
V: TRBV6-1
size: few
D: .
CDR3: CASSDGYTEAFF
DNA: TGTGCCAGCAGCGACGGGTACACTGAAGCTTTCTTT

J: TRBJ2-5
V: TRBV28
size: many
D: .
CDR3: CASSFWGGRAETQYF
DNA: TGTGCCAGCAGTTTCTGGGGGGGCAGGGCCGAGACCCAGTACTTC

J: TRBJ2-7
V: TRBV20-1
size: many
D: TRBD2
CDR3: CSARERGLPYF
DNA: TGCAGTGCTAGGGAGCGGGGTTTACCGTACTTC

J: TRBJ1-5
V: TRBV6-2/TRBV6-3
size: .
D: .
CDR3: CASSARSLGVSNQPQHF
DNA: TGTGCCAGCAGTGCACGGTCCCTAGGTGTTAGCAATCAGCCCCAGCATTTT

J: TRBJ2-7
V: TRBV12-3/TRBV12-4
size: many
D: .
CDR3: CASSLGSGDSYEQYF
DNA: TGTGCCAGCAGTTTGGGTAGCGGCGACTCCTACGAGCAGTACTTC

J: TRBJ2-7
V: TRBV6-1
size: .
D: .
CDR3: CASSKGRGYEQYF
DNA: TGTGCCAGCAGTAAGGGGAGAGGCTACGAGCAGTACTTC

J: TRBJ2-7
V: TRBV7-9
size: few
D: .
CDR3: CASSFDGKYEQYF
DNA: TGTGCCAGCAGCTTCGACGGAAAGTACGAGCAGTACTTC

J: TRBJ1-1
V: TRBV3-1
size: few
D: .
CDR3: CASRKGGQLNTEAFF
DNA: TGTGCCAGCAGGAAAGGAGGACAGTTGAACACTGAAGCTTTCTTT

J: TRBJ2-5
V: TRBV2
size: .
D: .
CDR3: CASSAAGTPQETQYF
DNA: TGTGCCAGCAGTGCGGCGGGGACACCCCAAGAGACCCAGTACTTC